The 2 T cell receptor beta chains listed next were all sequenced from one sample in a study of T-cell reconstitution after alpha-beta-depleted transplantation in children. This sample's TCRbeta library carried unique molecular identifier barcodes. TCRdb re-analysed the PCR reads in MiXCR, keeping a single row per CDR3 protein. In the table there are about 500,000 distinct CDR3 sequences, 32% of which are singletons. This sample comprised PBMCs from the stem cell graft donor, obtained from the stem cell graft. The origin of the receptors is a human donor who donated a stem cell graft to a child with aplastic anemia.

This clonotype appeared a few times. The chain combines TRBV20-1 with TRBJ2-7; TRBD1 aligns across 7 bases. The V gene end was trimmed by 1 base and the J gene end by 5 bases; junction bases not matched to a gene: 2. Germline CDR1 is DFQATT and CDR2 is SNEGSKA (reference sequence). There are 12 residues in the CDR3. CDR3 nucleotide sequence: TGCAGTGCTAGAGCCGACAGGGACGAGCAGTACTTC. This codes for CSARADRDEQYF.

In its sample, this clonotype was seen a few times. The CDR3 loop reads CASSLGGRGQDSADYNEQFF. CDR3 DNA sequence: TGTGCCAGCAGCTTGGGGGGGAGGGGCCAGGATTCGGCGGACTACAATGAGCAGTTCTTC. J is TRBJ2-1 and V is TRBV5-4; 7 bases are shared with TRBD2. CDR1 and CDR2 from the germline V gene are SGHNT and YYREEE (reference sequence). J was trimmed by 3 bases and V by 0 bases; bases with no gene match: 18. The CDR3 contains 20 residues.